This TCR beta chain originates from a study of response to subunit inactivated influenza vaccine. V was trimmed by 0 bases and J by 4 bases, leaving 13 bases between them. This CDR3 has 16 residues. Germline CDR1 LNHNV, CDR2 YYDKDF (reference sequence). One entry per CDR3 protein, called by TCRdb with MiXCR from the RT-PCR reads. The sample shows 200,000 to 250,000 distinct CDR3 sequences, over 9% of them seen only once. This clonotype was seen a handful of times. Sequencing was performed on non-naive T cells sorted from PBMCs, taken approximately 15 days before vaccination. The receptor comes from a man aged 45-60 years who received an inactivated influenza vaccine. The genes are TRBV15 and TRBJ2-1; D could derive from TRBD1 or TRBD2 (6 bases each). CDR3 nucleotides: TGTGCCACCAGCAGAGATCACGGGGGCGCGTACAATGAGCAGTTCTTC. The encoded protein is CATSRDHGGAYNEQFF.